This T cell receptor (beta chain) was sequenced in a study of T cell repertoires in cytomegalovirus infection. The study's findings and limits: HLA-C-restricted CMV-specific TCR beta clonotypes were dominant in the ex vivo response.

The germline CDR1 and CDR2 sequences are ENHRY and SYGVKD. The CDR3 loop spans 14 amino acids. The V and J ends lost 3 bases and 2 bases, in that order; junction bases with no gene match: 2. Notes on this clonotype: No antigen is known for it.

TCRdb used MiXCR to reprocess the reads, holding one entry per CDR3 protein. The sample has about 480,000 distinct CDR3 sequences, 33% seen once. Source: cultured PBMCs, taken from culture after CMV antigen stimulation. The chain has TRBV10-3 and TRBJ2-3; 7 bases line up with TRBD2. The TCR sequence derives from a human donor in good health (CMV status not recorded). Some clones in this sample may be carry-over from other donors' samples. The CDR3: CAISDRLATDTQYF. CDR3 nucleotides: TGTGCCATCAGTGACCGACTAGCCACAGATACGCAGTATTTT.